This entry lists 27 T cell receptor beta chains sequenced from one sample in a study of shared clonotypes between healthy human individuals. TCRdb's copy holds only in-frame clones and misses some; the assay was immunoSEQ multiplex PCR. The sample contains approximately 620,000 clones, around 97% of which appear only once. Sequences were obtained from naive CD4+ T cells sorted from blood. Specified subset: CD45RA+ positively selected. The origin of the receptors is a woman aged 30 to 39 in good health.

The table lists this clone with a count of one. The chain links TRBV19 to TRBJ2-2, with 12 bases that match TRBD2. The junction had 6 bases not matched to a gene; V was cut back by 6 bases and J by 4 bases. CDR1 and CDR2 (germline): LNHDA, SQIVND (reference sequence). The CDR3 runs to 16 residues. CDR3 bases: TGTGCCAGTAGCAGACTAGCGGGAGATGTCACCGGGGAGCTGTTTTTT. Amino acid sequence: CASSRLAGDVTGELFF.

V usage is TRBV29-1 and J usage is TRBJ1-5; D remains unclear. V dropped 1 base and J dropped 6 bases, with 13 bases sitting between them. This CDR3 has 14 residues. The V gene's germline CDR1 is SQVTM and CDR2 ANQGSEA. CDR3 in amino acids: CSVEGSGSGQPQHF. The CDR3 region has the DNA TGCAGCGTTGAAGGGTCCGGGTCCGGTCAGCCCCAGCATTTT.

The CDR3 region has the DNA TGTGCCAGCAGTTTCCAAAGGGTTACGCAGTATTTT. Residues: CASSFQRVTQYF. The V call is TRBV28, the J call TRBJ2-3; D unresolved. CDR3 size: 12 residues. The germline V gene encodes CDR1 MDHEN and CDR2 SYDVKM. Between the trimmed V and J ends, which lost 3 bases and 8 bases, there was a span of 9 bases.

Turning to this clone: Other DNA sequences within the sample encode an identical CDR3. The V call is TRBV28, the J call TRBJ1-4; perhaps TRBD1 as D (6 bases). There are 15 residues in the CDR3. CDR1 MDHEN and CDR2 SYDVKM come from the germline V gene. V was clipped by 1 base and J by 2 bases, with 8 bases between them. The CDR3 DNA follows: TGTGCCAGCAGTTTATCACAGGGTACTAATGAAAAACTGTTTTTT. It yields the protein CASSLSQGTNEKLFF.

The chain links TRBV5-4 to TRBJ1-3; D perhaps matches TRBD1 (6 bases). V lost 5 bases and J 7 bases, leaving 22 bases between the germline ends. CDR1 is SGHNT, CDR2 YYREEE, per germline (reference sequence). This CDR3 has 16 residues. CDR3 in amino acids: CASRVTGGGSGNTIYF. The CDR3 DNA reads as TGTGCCAGCAGGGTGACAGGTGGAGGGTCGGGGAACACCATATATTTT.

V gene TRBV28 combines with J gene TRBJ2-7; D possibly matches TRBD1 or TRBD2 (6 bases each). The germline CDR1 and CDR2 sequences are MDHEN and SYDVKM. Trimming took off 8 bases at V and 5 bases at J, with 13 bases between the two ends. This CDR3 is built from 12 residues. The CDR3 DNA reads TGTGCCAGCGGGGGGCTTCTGGACGAGCAGTACTTC. Translated, it gives CASGGLLDEQYF.

This clone was picked up one time. The chain employs TRBV7-2 and TRBJ1-2; TRBD1 might be the D (6 bases). Germline V gene lookup returns CDR1 SGHTA and CDR2 FQGNSA. V lost 1 base, J lost 1 base, and 10 bases lay in between. This CDR3 contains 15 residues. This CDR3 is CASSLGGTHNYGYTF. Here the CDR3 DNA reads TGTGCCAGCAGCTTAGGCGGGACACATAACTATGGCTACACCTTC. Variable domain in full (rest from reference TRBV7-2 and TRBJ1-2): GAGVSQSPSNKVTEKGKDVELRCDPISGHTALYWYRQSLGQGLEFLIYFQGNSAPDKSGLPSDRFSAERTGGSVSTLTIQRTQQEDSAVYLCASSLGGTHNYGYTFGSGTRLTVV.

This chain connects TRBV30 to TRBJ1-2; 8 positions agree with TRBD1. The CDR3 spans 18 residues. CDR1 is GTSNPN and CDR2 is SVGIG in the germline V gene (reference sequence). The J segment lost 4 bases and the V segment lost 0 bases, leaving 16 bases of the junction unmatched. The CDR3 region has the DNA TGTGCCTGGAGTGTACGGCAGGGGGCGATGTGGTGGACCTATGGCTACACCTTC. Translating it yields CAWSVRQGAMWWTYGYTF.

The rearrangement uses TRBV5-6 and TRBJ2-6; no reliable D call. The CDR3 loop spans 15 amino acids. The germline V gene has CDR1 SGHDT and CDR2 YYEEEE. The V and J ends lost 3 bases and 0 bases respectively, with 7 bases between them. This CDR3 is CASSSLSSGANVLTF. CDR3 in DNA: TGTGCCAGCAGCTCTCTTAGCTCTGGGGCCAACGTCCTGACTTTC.

The chain uses TRBV20-1 and TRBJ2-5; D remains unclear. Germline V gene lookup returns CDR1 DFQATT and CDR2 SNEGSKA (reference sequence). The CDR3 contains 11 residues. V lost 5 bases and J lost 5, with 9 bases in between. In DNA, the CDR3 is TGCAGTGCTGGAGCCCGGGAGACCCAGTACTTC. Its protein product is CSAGARETQYF.

Only a few counts were recorded for this clone. J is TRBJ2-7 and V is TRBV6-5, with D unresolved. V was cut by 5 bases and J by 1 base, with 9 bases left in between. Germline CDR1 MNHEY, CDR2 SVGAGI. The CDR3 loop spans 13 amino acids. Here the CDR3 DNA reads TGTGCCAGCAGTCCTTCCGAGTCCTACGAGCAGTACTTC. Residues: CASSPSESYEQYF.

The chain has TRBV5-1 and TRBJ2-2; weak D call: TRBD2 (5 bases). CDR3 length equals 13 residues. The germline gives CDR1 SGHRS, CDR2 YFSETQ. The V end lost 0 bases, the J end lost 6 bases, and 6 bases lay between the germline ends. The CDR3, as DNA: TGCGCCAGCAGCTTGGGGACTGCCGGGGAGCTGTTTTTT. Its protein product is CASSLGTAGELFF.

The chain joins TRBV28 to TRBJ2-7; the match to TRBD1 covers 8 bases. V shed 2 bases and J 5 bases; nucleotides not matched to a gene: 8. Looked up from germline, CDR1 is MDHEN and CDR2 is SYDVKM. The CDR3 runs 15 residues. Here the CDR3 DNA reads TGTGCCAGCAGTTTAATAGGGACAGGAGGGAACGAGCAGTACTTC. Translation: CASSLIGTGGNEQYF.

This rearrangement joins TRBV10-3 to TRBJ1-5; D possibly corresponds to TRBD1 (5 bases). Trimming removed 0 bases at V and 7 bases at J, with 16 bases between. The CDR3 is 16 residues long. Germline V gene lookup returns CDR1 ENHRY and CDR2 SYGVKD. Here the CDR3 reads CAISESGRGNVQPQHF. The CDR3 bases are TGTGCCATCAGTGAGTCGGGTCGGGGGAACGTACAGCCCCAGCATTTT.

The gene calls are TRBV4-1 and TRBJ2-5; D call uncertain. With 1 base removed from V and 4 bases from J, the gap between germline ends came to 7 bases. Germline CDR1 MGHRA, CDR2 YSYEKL. The CDR3 runs 13 residues. The CDR3 region has the DNA TGCGCCAGCAGCCAAGTGGTGCGAGAGACCCAGTACTTC. Its translation: CASSQVVRETQYF.

V usage is TRBV30 and J usage is TRBJ2-5, with 11 bases that match TRBD1. CDR1 and CDR2 from the germline V gene are GTSNPN and SVGIG (reference sequence). V shed 5 bases and J 7 bases; nucleotides not matched to a gene: 9. The CDR3 runs 14 residues. The CDR3 sequence is CAWGGQGELMTQYF. CDR3 nucleotide sequence: TGTGCCTGGGGGGGACAGGGGGAGCTAATGACCCAGTACTTC.

The CDR3 DNA is TGTGCCAGCAGGGGCACACAGGGGAGAGGCAATGAGCAGTTCTTC. Amino acid sequence: CASRGTQGRGNEQFF. The chain recombines TRBV2 with TRBJ2-1; TRBD1 matches 7 bases. This CDR3 region has 15 residues. CDR1 is SNHLY and CDR2 is FYNNEI in the germline V gene. Germline trimming cut 6 bases from V and 6 bases from J; bases unmatched to any gene: 11.

Remarks on this clone: Other DNA sequences in this sample translate to the same CDR3. The V gene is TRBV30, the J gene TRBJ1-5, with no clear D. CDR1 GTSNPN and CDR2 SVGIG come from the germline V gene (reference sequence). The length of the CDR3 is 13 residues. Trimming left V 0 bases short and J 1 base short, with 4 bases between. This CDR3 is CAWSVESNQPQHF. The CDR3 nucleotides read TGTGCCTGGAGTGTAGAGAGCAATCAGCCCCAGCATTTT.

The rearrangement joins TRBV11-2 to TRBJ2-1, with 14 bases lining up with TRBD2. With 1 base clipped from V and 4 bases from J, the junction kept 6 bases outside the gene matches. Germline V CDR1 and CDR2: SGHAT, FQNNGV. This CDR3 has 18 amino acids. CDR3 sequence reads: CASSLAGTSGSGYNEQFF. The CDR3 nucleotides read TGTGCCAGCAGCTTAGCCGGGACTAGCGGGAGTGGGTACAATGAGCAGTTCTTC.

The V gene is TRBV19, the J gene TRBJ1-5, with 10 positions matching TRBD1. The length of the CDR3 is 16 residues. CDR1 and CDR2 from the germline V gene are LNHDA and SQIVND (reference sequence). Losses at the gene ends were 3 bases for V and 6 bases for J; bases not matched to a gene: 8. DNA of the CDR3: TGTGCCAGTAGTATGGAGGGACAGGGGTTCGGTCAGCCCCAGCATTTT. Amino acids: CASSMEGQGFGQPQHF.

CDR3 protein: CASRGTATVVGSFF. The CDR3 DNA reads as TGTGCCAGCAGAGGAACGGCGACAGTTGTTGGATCTTTCTTT. The chain employs TRBV28 and TRBJ1-1, with D tentatively TRBD1 (5 bases). This CDR3 has 14 residues. V lost 6 bases to trimming and J lost 12 bases, with 23 bases between them. CDR1 and CDR2 (germline): MDHEN, SYDVKM.

This clone was recorded once. The V call is TRBV7-3, the J call TRBJ2-2, with D maybe TRBD1 (5 bases). Germline CDR1 reads SGHTA; CDR2 reads FQGTGA. The CDR3 spans 15 residues. The ends were cut back, 5 bases at V and 3 bases at J, with 13 bases in the middle. The CDR3 here is CASSQGQGYTGELFF. For the CDR3, the DNA is TGTGCCAGCAGCCAGGGCCAGGGATACACCGGGGAGCTGTTTTTT.

The chain has TRBV7-2 and TRBJ2-7; D unclear. Germline CDR1 SGHTA, CDR2 FQGNSA. The CDR3 totals 16 residues. Trimming removed 0 bases from V and 1 base from J, with 13 bases in between. Here the CDR3 DNA reads TGTGCCAGCAGCTTAGCCGCGACGGCTACTTCCTACGAGCAGTACTTC. It encodes CASSLAATATSYEQYF. Using reference TRBV7-2 and TRBJ2-7 for the parts outside the CDR3, the full variable domain is GAGVSQSPSNKVTEKGKDVELRCDPISGHTALYWYRQSLGQGLEFLIYFQGNSAPDKSGLPSDRFSAERTGGSVSTLTIQRTQQEDSAVYLCASSLAATATSYEQYFGPGTRLTVT.

V gene TRBV5-6 combines with J gene TRBJ1-5; TRBD1 agrees at 9 bases. From germline, CDR1 is SGHDT and CDR2 YYEEEE. The CDR3 runs to 14 residues. V dropped 2 bases and J dropped 6; count of bases not matched to a gene: 3. The chain's CDR3 is CASSFTGGFQPQHF. The CDR3 bases are TGTGCCAGCAGCTTTACAGGGGGCTTTCAGCCCCAGCATTTT.

The chain employs TRBV9 and TRBJ2-2; a weak D match, TRBD2 (6 bases). The germline CDR1 and CDR2 sequences are SGDLS and YYNGEE. V was clipped by 3 bases and J by 4 bases, with 7 bases between them. This CDR3 comprises 13 residues. The CDR3 bases are TGTGCCAGCAGCGAGACTAGCACCGGGGAGCTGTTTTTT. It encodes CASSETSTGELFF.

The V call is TRBV2, the J call TRBJ2-7; D is tentatively TRBD1 or TRBD2 (5 bases each). There are 17 residues in the CDR3. Trimming stripped 5 bases from V and 3 bases from J, with 23 bases between. Germline V gene sequence: CDR1 SNHLY, CDR2 FYNNEI. DNA of the CDR3: TGTGCCAGCAGTTCCGGGACGTACCTAGATTCCCGCTACGAGCAGTACTTC. It translates to CASSSGTYLDSRYEQYF.

This clone was recorded only once. The V gene is TRBV5-1, the J gene TRBJ2-5, with 7 nucleotides matching TRBD1. Unmatched junction bases numbered 8, after V lost 1 base and J lost 2 bases. The germline gives CDR1 SGHRS, CDR2 YFSETQ. The CDR3 spans 16 residues. The CDR3 spells CASSLWGTDPQETQYF. CDR3 in DNA: TGCGCCAGCAGCTTGTGGGGGACAGACCCTCAAGAGACCCAGTACTTC.